This T cell receptor beta chain was sequenced for a study of blood T cell repertoires in COVID-19. In the authors' workflow: Reference gene primer amplification in the assay estimated nucleated cell counts. Data came from immunoSEQ multiplex PCR; TCRdb stores just in-frame clones and leaves some out. The V and J calls and clone size were taken over from that table, and D and trimming were inferred from the DNA. The sample carries nearly 250,000 clones, about 82% recorded once. Per germline, CDR1 SQVTM and CDR2 ANQGSEA. The ends were cut back, 4 bases at V and 2 bases at J, with 11 bases in the middle. The CDR3 runs to 13 residues.

The TCR originated in a woman in her forties or fifties who had recovered from COVID-19. The sequenced material came from PBMCs or T cells enriched from blood (not recorded which). The chain uses TRBV29-1 and TRBJ1-1; no definite D call. The CDR3 DNA reads TGCAGCGTTGGAACCGGGATTAACACTGAAGCTTTCTTT. This encodes CSVGTGINTEAFF.